This T cell receptor beta chain was retrieved from a study of blood T cells in healthy people across ages. Findings and limits, study-wide: CMV status of donors was unknown, possibly confounding expanded clonotype changes.

This clonotype was seen ten or more times. Its target is not known. A second PCR, run for roughly 7 to 11 cycles, used a sample-barcoded 5' primer plus a J-beta primer mix. TCRdb processed the 5' RACE reads anew with MiXCR; each CDR3 protein has one entry. The table includes fewer than 2 million distinct CDR3 sequences, 30% to 40% detected once. Trimming took 5 bases from V and 2 from J, leaving 9 bases between them. The CDR3 sequence is 13 residues long. The clonotype was recovered from a human donor in good health. The chain links TRBV12-3 or TRBV12-4 to TRBJ1-2; D gene unclear. The sequencing input was blood. The CDR3 DNA reads as TGTGCCAGCAGTCCAATTATAAACTATGGCTACACCTTC. It is translated as CASSPIINYGYTF.